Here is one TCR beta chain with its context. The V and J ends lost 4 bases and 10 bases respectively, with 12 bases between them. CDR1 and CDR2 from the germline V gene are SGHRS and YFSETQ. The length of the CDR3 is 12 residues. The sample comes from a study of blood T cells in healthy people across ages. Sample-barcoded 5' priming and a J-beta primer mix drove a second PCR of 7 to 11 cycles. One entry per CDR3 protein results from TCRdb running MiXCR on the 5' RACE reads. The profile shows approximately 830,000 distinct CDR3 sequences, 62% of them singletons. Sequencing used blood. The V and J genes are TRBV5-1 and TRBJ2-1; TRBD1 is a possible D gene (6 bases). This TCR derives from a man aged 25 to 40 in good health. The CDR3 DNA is TGCGCCAGCAGCCCGGACAGCCGGGAGCAGTTCTTC. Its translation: CASSPDSREQFF.